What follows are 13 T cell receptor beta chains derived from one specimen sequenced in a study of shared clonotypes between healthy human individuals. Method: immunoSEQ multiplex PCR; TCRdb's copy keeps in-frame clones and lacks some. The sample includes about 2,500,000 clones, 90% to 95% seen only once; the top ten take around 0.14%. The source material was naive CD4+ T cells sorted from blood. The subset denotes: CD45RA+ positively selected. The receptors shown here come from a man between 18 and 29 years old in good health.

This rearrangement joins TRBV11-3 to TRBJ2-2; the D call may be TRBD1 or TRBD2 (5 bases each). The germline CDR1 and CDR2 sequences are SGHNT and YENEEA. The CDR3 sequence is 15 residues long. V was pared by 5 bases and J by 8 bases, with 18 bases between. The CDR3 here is CASSPSGTPRGELFF. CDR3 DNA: TGTGCCAGCAGCCCCTCCGGGACCCCCAGAGGGGAGCTGTTTTTT.

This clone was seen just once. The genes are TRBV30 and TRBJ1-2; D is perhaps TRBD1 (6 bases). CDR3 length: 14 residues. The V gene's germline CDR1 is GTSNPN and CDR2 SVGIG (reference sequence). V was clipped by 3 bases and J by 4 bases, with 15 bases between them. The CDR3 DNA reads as TGTGCCTGGAGCCCGGACAGACTGAGCTATGGCTACACCTTC. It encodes CAWSPDRLSYGYTF. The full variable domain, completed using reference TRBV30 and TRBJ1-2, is SQTIHQWPATLVQPVGSPLSLECTVEGTSNPNLYWYRQAAGRGLQLLFYSVGIGQISSEVPQNLSASRPQDRQFILSSKKLLLSDSGFYLCAWSPDRLSYGYTFGSGTRLTVV.

The CDR3 sequence is CASSQEDPGPEKLFF. The CDR3 coding sequence is TGCGCCAGCAGCCAAGAAGACCCGGGACCTGAAAAACTGTTTTTT. The J gene is TRBJ1-4, the V gene TRBV4-1; weak D call: TRBD1 (5 bases). Germline-derived CDR1 and CDR2 are MGHRA and YSYEKL. There are 15 residues in the CDR3. With 0 bases removed from V and 7 bases from J, the gap between germline ends came to 12 bases.

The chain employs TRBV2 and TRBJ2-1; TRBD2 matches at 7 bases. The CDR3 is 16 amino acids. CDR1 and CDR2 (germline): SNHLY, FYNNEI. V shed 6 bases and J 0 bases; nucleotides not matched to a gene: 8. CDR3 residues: CASSGLGLHSYNEQFF. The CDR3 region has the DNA TGTGCCAGCAGCGGACTAGGACTTCACTCCTACAATGAGCAGTTCTTC.

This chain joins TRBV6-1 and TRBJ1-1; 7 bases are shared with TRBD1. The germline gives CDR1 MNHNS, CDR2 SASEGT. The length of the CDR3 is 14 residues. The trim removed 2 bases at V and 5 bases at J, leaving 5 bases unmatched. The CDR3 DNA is TGTGCCAGCAGTGAAAAGGGGGCGCAAACTGAAGCTTTCTTT. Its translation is CASSEKGAQTEAFF.

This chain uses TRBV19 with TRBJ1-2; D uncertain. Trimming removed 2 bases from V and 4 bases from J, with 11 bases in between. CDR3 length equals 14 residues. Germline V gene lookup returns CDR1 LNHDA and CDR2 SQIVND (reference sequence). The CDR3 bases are TGTGCCAGTAGTATATTAGGTCCACGCTATGGCTACACCTTC. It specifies CASSILGPRYGYTF. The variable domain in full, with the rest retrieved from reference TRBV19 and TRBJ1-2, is DGGITQSPKYLFRKEGQNVTLSCEQNLNHDAMYWYRQDPGQGLRLIYYSQIVNDFQKGDIAEGYSVSREKKESFPLTVTSAQKNPTAFYLCASSILGPRYGYTFGSGTRLTVV.

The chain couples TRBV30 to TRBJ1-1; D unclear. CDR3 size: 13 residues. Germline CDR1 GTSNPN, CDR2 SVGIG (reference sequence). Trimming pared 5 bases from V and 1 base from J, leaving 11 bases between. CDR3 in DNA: TGTGCCTGGGTGGCTCTGGCGAACACTGAAGCTTTCTTT. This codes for CAWVALANTEAFF. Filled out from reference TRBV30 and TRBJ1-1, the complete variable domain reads SQTIHQWPATLVQPVGSPLSLECTVEGTSNPNLYWYRQAAGRGLQLLFYSVGIGQISSEVPQNLSASRPQDRQFILSSKKLLLSDSGFYLCAWVALANTEAFFGQGTRLTVV.

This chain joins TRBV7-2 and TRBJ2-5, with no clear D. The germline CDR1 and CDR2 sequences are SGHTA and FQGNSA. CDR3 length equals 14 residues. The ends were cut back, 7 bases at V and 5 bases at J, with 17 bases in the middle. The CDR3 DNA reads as TGTGCCAGCACCCAAGCCCCCCTGGGGGAGACCCAGTACTTC. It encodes CASTQAPLGETQYF.

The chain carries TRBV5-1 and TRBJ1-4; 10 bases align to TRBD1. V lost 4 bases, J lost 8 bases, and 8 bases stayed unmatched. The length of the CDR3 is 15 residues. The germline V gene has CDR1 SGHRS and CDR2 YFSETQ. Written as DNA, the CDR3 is TGCGCCAGCAGCGTCCGGACAGGGGGAGAAGAAAAACTGTTTTTT. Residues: CASSVRTGGEEKLFF.

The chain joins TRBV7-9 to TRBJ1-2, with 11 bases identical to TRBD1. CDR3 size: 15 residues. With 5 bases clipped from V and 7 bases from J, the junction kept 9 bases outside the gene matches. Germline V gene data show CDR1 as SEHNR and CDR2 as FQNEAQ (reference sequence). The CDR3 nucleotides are TGTGCCAGCAGCCCAACCTCCGGGACAGGGGGTGGCTACACCTTC. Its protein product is CASSPTSGTGGGYTF.

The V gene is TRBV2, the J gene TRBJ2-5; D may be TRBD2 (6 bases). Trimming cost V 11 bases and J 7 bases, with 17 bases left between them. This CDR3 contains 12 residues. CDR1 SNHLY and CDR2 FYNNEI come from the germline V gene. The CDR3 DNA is TGTGCCTCAAGTGGCGGGGACGGGACCCAGTACTTC. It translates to CASSGGDGTQYF.

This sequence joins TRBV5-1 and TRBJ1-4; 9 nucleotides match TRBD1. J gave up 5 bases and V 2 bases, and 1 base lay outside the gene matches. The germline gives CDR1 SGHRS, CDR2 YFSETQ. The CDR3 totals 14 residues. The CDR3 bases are TGCGCCAGCAGCTTTGGGACAGGGAATGAAAAACTGTTTTTT. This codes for CASSFGTGNEKLFF.

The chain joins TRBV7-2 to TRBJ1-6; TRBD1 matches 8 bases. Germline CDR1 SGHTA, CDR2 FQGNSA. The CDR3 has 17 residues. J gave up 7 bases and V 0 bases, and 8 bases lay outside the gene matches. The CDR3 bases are TGTGCCAGCAGCTTAGCGTCTGGTCACAGGGGGAATTCACCCCTCCACTTT. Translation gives CASSLASGHRGNSPLHF.